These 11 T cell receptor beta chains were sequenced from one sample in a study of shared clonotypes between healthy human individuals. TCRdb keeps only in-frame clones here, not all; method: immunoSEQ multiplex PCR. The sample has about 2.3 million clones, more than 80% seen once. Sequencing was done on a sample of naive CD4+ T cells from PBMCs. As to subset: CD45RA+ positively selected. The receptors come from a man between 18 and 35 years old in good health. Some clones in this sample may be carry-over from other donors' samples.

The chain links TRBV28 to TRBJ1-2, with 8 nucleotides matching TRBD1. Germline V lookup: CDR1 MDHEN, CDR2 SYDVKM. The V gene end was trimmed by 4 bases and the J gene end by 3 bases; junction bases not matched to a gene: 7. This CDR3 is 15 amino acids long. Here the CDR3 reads CASSSQGDVDYGYTF. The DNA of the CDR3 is TGTGCCAGCAGTTCACAGGGGGATGTGGACTATGGCTACACCTTC.

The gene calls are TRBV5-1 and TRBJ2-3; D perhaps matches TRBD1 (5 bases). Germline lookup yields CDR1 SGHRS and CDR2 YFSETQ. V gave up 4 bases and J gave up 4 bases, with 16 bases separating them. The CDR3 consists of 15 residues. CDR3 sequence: CASSRGANQADTQYF. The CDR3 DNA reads TGCGCCAGCAGCCGTGGGGCAAATCAGGCAGATACGCAGTATTTT.

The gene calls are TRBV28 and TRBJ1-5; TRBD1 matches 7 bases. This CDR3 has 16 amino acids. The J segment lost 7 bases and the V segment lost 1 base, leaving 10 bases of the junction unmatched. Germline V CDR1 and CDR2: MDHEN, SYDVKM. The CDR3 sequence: CASSLSGGGGRQPQHF. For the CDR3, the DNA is TGTGCCAGCAGTTTATCGGGCGGAGGGGGCCGCCAGCCCCAGCATTTT. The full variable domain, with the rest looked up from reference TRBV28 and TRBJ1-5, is DVKVTQSSRYLVKRTGEKVFLECVQDMDHENMFWYRQDPGLGLRLIYFSYDVKMKEKGDIPEGYSVSREKKERFSLILESASTNQTSMYLCASSLSGGGGRQPQHFGDGTRLSIL.

The CDR3 reads CASSLDGQGGAFF. In DNA, the CDR3 is TGCGCCAGCAGCTTGGATGGACAGGGGGGCGCGTTCTTC. The J gene is TRBJ2-1, the V gene TRBV5-1; 10 bases line up with TRBD1. The CDR3 has 13 residues. Germline assignment: CDR1 SGHRS and CDR2 YFSETQ. V gave up 0 bases and J gave up 15 bases; unmatched junction bases: 6.

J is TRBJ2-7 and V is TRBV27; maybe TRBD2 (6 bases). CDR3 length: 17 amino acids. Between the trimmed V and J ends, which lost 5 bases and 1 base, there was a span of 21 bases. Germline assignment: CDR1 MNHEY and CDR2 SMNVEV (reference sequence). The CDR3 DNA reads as TGTGCCAGCAGTCCTCGGCTTTGGGGTAGCGGTTCCTACGAGCAGTACTTC. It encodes CASSPRLWGSGSYEQYF.

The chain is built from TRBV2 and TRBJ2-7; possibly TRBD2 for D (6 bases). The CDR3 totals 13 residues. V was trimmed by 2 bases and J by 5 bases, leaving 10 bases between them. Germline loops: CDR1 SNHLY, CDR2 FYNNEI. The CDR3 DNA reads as TGTGCCAGCAGTGAAAGACGGGAGAACGAGCAGTACTTC. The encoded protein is CASSERRENEQYF.

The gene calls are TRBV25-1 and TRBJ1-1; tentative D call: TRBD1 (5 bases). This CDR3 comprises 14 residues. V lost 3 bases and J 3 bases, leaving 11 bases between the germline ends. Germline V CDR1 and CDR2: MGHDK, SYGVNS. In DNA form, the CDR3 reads TGTGCCAGCAGTGATAGGGGTGGGGACACTGAAGCTTTCTTT. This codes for CASSDRGGDTEAFF.

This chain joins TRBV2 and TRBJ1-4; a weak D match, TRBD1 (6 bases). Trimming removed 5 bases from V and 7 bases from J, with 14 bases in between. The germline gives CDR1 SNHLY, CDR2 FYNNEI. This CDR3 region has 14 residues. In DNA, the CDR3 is TGTGCCAGCAGTTACCAGGGGATCGGTGAAAAACTGTTTTTT. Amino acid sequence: CASSYQGIGEKLFF.

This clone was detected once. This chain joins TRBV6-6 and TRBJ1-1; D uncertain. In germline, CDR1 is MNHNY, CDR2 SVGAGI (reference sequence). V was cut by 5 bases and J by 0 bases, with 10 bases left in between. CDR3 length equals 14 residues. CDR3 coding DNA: TGTGCCAGCAGTCAACAGACCATGAACACTGAAGCTTTCTTT. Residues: CASSQQTMNTEAFF.

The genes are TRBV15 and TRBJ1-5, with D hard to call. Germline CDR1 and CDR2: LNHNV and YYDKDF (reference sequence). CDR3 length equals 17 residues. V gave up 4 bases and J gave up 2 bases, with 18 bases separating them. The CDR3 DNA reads TGTGCCACCAGCACGAACAAGGCCCCGACCGGCAATCAGCCCCAGCATTTT. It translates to CATSTNKAPTGNQPQHF.

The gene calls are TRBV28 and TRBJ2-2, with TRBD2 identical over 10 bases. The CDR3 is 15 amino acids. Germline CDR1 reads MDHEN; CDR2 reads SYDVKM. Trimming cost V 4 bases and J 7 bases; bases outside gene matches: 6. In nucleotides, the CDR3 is TGTGCCAGCAGTTCTAGCGGGAGTAGGGGCGGGGAGCTGTTTTTT. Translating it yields CASSSSGSRGGELFF.